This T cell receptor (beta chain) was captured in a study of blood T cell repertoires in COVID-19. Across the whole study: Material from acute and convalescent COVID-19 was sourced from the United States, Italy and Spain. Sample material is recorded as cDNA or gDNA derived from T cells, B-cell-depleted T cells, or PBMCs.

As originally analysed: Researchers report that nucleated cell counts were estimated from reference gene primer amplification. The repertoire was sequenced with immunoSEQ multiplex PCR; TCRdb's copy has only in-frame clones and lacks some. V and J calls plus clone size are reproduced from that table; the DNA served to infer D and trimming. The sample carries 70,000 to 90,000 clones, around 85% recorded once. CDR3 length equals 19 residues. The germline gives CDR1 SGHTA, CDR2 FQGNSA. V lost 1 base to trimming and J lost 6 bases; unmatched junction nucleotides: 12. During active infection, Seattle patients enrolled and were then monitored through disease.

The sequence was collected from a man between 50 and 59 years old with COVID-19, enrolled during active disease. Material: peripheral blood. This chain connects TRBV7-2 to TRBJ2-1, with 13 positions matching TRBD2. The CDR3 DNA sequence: TGTGCCAGCAGCTTAGATTCTTGGGTGGGACTAGCGGGGACCAATGAGCAGTTCTTC. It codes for CASSLDSWVGLAGTNEQFF. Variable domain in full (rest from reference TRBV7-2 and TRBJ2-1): GAGVSQSPSNKVTEKGKDVELRCDPISGHTALYWYRQSLGQGLEFLIYFQGNSAPDKSGLPSDRFSAERTGGSVSTLTIQRTQQEDSAVYLCASSLDSWVGLAGTNEQFFGPGTRLTVL.